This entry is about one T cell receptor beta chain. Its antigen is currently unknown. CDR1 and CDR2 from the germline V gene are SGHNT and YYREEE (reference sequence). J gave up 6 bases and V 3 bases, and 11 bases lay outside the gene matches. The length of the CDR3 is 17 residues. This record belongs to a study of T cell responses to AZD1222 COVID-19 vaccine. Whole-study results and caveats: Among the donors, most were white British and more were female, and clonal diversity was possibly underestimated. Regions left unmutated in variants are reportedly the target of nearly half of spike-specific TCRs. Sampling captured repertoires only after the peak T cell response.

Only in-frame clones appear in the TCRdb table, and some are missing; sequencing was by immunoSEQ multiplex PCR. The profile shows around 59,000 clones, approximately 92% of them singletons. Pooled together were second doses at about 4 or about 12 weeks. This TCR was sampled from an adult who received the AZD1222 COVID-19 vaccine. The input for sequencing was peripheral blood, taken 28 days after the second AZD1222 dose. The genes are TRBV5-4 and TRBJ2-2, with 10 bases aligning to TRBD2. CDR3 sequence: CASSSGSGRFGAGELFF. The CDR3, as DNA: TGTGCCAGCAGCTCCGGTAGCGGGAGGTTTGGGGCCGGGGAGCTGTTTTTT.